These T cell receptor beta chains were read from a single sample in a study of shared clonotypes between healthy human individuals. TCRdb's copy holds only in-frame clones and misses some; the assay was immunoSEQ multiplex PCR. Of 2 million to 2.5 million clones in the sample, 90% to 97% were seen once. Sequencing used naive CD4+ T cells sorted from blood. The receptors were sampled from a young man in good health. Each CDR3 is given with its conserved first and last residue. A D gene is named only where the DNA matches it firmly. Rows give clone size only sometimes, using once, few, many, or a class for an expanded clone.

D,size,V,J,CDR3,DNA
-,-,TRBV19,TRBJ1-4,CASRGADATNEKLFF,TGTGCCAGCCGGGGGGCGGATGCAACTAATGAAAAACTGTTTTTT
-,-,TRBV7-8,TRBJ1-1,CASSFQGQLAFF,TGTGCCAGCAGCTTCCAGGGGCAGTTAGCTTTCTTT
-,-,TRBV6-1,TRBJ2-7,CASSAEIPYEQYF,TGTGCCAGCAGTGCAGAAATACCCTACGAGCAGTACTTC
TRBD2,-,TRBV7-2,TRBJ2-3,CASSSGTSGSGGSGQYF,TGTGCCAGCAGCTCCGGGACTAGCGGCTCGGGGGGCTCTGGGCAGTATTTT
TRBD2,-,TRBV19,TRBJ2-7,CASSPRTGALTSGRGRSYEQYF,TGTGCCAGTAGCCCCCGGACAGGCGCCCTGACTAGCGGGAGAGGTAGATCCTACGAGCAGTACTTC
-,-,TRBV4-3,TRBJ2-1,CASSQEGGNYNEQFF,TGCGCCAGCAGCCAAGAGGGCGGGAATTACAATGAGCAGTTCTTC
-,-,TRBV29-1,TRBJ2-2,CSVGFPNTGELFF,TGCAGCGTTGGGTTTCCAAACACCGGGGAGCTGTTTTTT
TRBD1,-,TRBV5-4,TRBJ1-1,CASSHGQGATNTEAFF,TGTGCCAGCAGCCATGGACAGGGGGCGACGAACACTGAAGCTTTCTTT
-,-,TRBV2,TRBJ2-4,CAGEEGGNIQYF,TGTGCCGGGGAGGAAGGGGGAAACATTCAGTACTTC
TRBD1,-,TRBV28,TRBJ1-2,CASSAGTAYGYTF,TGTGCCAGCAGTGCTGGGACAGCTTATGGCTACACCTTC
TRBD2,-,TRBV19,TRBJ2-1,CASSWASGRVQFF,TGTGCCAGTAGTTGGGCTAGCGGGAGGGTTCAGTTCTTC
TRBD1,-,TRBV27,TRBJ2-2,CASSWDRVRTGELFF,TGTGCCAGCAGTTGGGACAGGGTGCGGACCGGGGAGCTGTTTTTT
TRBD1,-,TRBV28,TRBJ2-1,CASRIDRVNEQFF,TGTGCCAGCAGGATTGACAGGGTCAATGAGCAGTTCTTC
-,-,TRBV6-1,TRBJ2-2,CASTAGPGVTGELFF,TGTGCCAGCACGGCGGGACCGGGGGTAACCGGGGAGCTGTTTTTT
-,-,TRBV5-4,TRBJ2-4,CASSPTRQENIQYF,TGTGCCAGCAGCCCGACTAGACAGGAAAACATTCAGTACTTC
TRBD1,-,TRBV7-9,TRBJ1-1,CASSPGGVTEAFF,TGTGCCAGCAGCCCAGGGGGGGTTACTGAAGCTTTCTTT
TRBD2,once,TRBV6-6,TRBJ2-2,CATLRVAGSTGELFF,TGTGCCACCCTGCGGGTAGCGGGGAGCACCGGGGAGCTGTTTTTT
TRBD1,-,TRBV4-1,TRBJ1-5,CASSQDHETGIKRNQPQHF,TGCGCCAGCAGCCAAGATCATGAGACAGGGATTAAACGCAATCAGCCCCAGCATTTT
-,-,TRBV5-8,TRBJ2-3,CASSYGRGARDTDTQYF,TGTGCCAGCAGCTATGGCCGGGGGGCGCGGGACACAGATACGCAGTATTTT
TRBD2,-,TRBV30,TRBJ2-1,CAWTPGTSGYNEQFF,TGTGCCTGGACTCCCGGGACTAGCGGTTACAATGAGCAGTTCTTC
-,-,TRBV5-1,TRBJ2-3,CASSPGTSLLRTDTQYF,TGCGCCAGCAGCCCGGGGACATCCCTCCTGAGGACAGATACGCAGTATTTT
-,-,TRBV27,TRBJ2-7,CASSNSGSSYEQYF,TGTGCCAGCAGCAACAGTGGAAGCTCCTACGAGCAGTACTTC
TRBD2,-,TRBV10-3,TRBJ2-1,CAISVSGKSLNEQFF,TGTGCCATCAGTGTTAGCGGGAAGTCCCTCAATGAGCAGTTCTTC
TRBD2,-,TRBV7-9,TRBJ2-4,CASSLGSGGAKNIQYF,TGTGCCAGCAGCTTAGGGAGCGGGGGAGCCAAAAACATTCAGTACTTC
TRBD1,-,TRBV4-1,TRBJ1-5,CASSQDPRPGGLQPQHF,TGCGCCAGCAGCCAAGACCCCCGTCCAGGGGGCTTACAGCCCCAGCATTTT
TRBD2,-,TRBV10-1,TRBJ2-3,CASSESMAGGPDTQYF,TGCGCCAGCAGTGAGTCGATGGCGGGAGGTCCAGATACGCAGTATTTT
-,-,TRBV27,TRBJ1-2,CASIRGGLGYGYTF,TGTGCCAGCATCAGGGGTGGGCTGGGCTATGGCTACACCTTC
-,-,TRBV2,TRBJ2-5,CASSEGPGTQYF,TGTGCCAGCAGTGAAGGCCCCGGGACCCAGTACTTC
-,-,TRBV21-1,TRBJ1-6,CASSNRQGGSPLHF,TGTGCCAGCAGCAACCGACAGGGCGGTTCACCCCTCCACTTT
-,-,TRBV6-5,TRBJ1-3,CASSWGNTIYF,TGTGCCAGCAGTTGGGGAAACACCATATATTTT
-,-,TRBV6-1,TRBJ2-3,CASSISQGDTQYF,TGTGCCAGCAGTATATCACAGGGAGATACGCAGTATTTT
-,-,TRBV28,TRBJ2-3,CASRLGGRIDTQYF,TGTGCCAGCCGCCTTGGGGGTCGAATAGATACGCAGTATTTT
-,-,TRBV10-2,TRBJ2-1,CASSESRSYNEQFF,TGCGCCAGCAGTGAGTCTAGATCCTACAATGAGCAGTTCTTC
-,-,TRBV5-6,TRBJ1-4,CASSLPDGNEKLFF,TGTGCCAGCAGCTTACCGGACGGCAATGAAAAACTGTTTTTT
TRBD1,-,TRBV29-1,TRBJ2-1,CSVEDFGQAYNEQFF,TGCAGCGTTGAAGATTTCGGACAGGCCTACAATGAGCAGTTCTTC
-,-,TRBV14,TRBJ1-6,CASSQVVHSPLHF,TGTGCCAGCAGCCAGGTAGTCCACTCACCCCTCCACTTT
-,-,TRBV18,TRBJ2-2,CASSPGGELFF,TGTGCCAGCTCACCAGGGGGGGAGCTGTTTTTT
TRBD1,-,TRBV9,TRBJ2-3,CASSDRGDTQYF,TGTGCCAGCAGCGACAGGGGAGATACGCAGTATTTT
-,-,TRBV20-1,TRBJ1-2,CSAQRGDGYTF,TGCAGTGCCCAGAGGGGGGATGGCTACACCTTC
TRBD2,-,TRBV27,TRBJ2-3,CASSFGTSESRILTDTQYF,TGTGCCAGCAGTTTTGGGACTAGCGAGTCCAGGATTTTGACAGATACGCAGTATTTT
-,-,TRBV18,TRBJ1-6,CASSPERIDSPLHF,TGTGCCAGCTCACCGGAACGGATCGATTCACCCCTCCACTTT
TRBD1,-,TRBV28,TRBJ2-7,CASSLSDRGTYEQYF,TGTGCCAGCAGTTTATCGGACAGGGGAACCTACGAGCAGTACTTC
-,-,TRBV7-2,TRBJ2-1,CASSLVGGFFSYNEQFF,TGTGCCAGCAGCTTAGTGGGGGGATTCTTCTCCTACAATGAGCAGTTCTTC
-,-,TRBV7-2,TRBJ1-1,CASSLERVSEAFF,TGTGCCAGCAGCTTAGAAAGGGTATCCGAAGCTTTCTTT
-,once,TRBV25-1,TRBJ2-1,CASSESSSLLREFF,TGTGCCAGCAGTGAATCATCCTCACTGCTGAGGGAGTTCTTC